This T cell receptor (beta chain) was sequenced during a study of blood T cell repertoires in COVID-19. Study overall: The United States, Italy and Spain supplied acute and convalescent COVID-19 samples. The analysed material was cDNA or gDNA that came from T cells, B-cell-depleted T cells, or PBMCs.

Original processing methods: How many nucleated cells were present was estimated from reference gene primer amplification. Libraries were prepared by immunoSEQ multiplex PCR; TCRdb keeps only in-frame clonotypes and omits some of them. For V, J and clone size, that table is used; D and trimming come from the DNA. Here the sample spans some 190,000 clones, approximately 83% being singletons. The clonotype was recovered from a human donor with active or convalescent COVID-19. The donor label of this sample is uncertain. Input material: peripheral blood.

The CDR3 reads CASSLRGYGYTF. The CDR3 DNA reads as TGTGCCAGCAGCTTACGAGGCTATGGCTACACCTTC. The chain links TRBV6-5 to TRBJ1-2, with unresolved D. The CDR3 is 12 amino acids. The germline V and J ends were trimmed by 6 bases and 4 bases, with 9 bases remaining between them. From germline, CDR1 is MNHEY and CDR2 SVGAGI.